The TCR beta chain described here comes from a study of molecular identifiers for immune sequencing clone quantification. Regarding the study as a whole: Spiked Jurkat TCR RNA from one cell was reportedly detectable among one million naive cells. Sizes of clones that are highly expanded could be underestimated (if identical TCR molecules share a barcode).

Sorted cell numbers of roughly 20,000 to 1,100,000, with 10%, 30% or 50% RNA, served as input for naive CD8 libraries. Using its own MiXCR run on the PCR reads, TCRdb lists one record per CDR3 protein. The sample shows about 65,000 distinct CDR3 sequences, about a sixth of them seen only once. With V trimmed by 0 bases and J by 8 bases, 10 bases remained unmatched. Germline CDR1 and CDR2: GTSNPN and SVGIG (reference sequence). CDR3 size: 17 residues. This clonotype was detected ten times or more. What it binds is unknown. This receptor was obtained from a human donor in good health. Some libraries in this study had Jurkat cell RNA spiked in. This chain connects TRBV30 to TRBJ2-1, with 13 nucleotides matching TRBD2. Input material: naive CD8+ T cells from blood, with Jurkat cell RNA spiked in. The subset denotes: FACS-sorted CD8+CD4-CCR7+CD45RA+ naive T cells. CDR3 loop: CAWSVRTSGRVSYEQFF. As DNA, the CDR3 is TGTGCCTGGAGTGTACGCACTAGCGGGAGGGTGTCATATGAGCAGTTCTTC.